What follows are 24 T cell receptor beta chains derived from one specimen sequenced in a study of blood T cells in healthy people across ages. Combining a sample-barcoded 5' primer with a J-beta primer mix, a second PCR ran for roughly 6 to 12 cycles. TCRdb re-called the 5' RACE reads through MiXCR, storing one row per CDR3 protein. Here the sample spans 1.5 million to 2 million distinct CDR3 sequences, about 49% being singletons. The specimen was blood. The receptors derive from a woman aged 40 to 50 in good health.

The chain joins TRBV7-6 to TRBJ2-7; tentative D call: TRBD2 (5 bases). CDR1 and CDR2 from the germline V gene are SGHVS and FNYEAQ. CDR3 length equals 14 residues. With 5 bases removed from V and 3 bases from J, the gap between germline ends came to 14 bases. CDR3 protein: CASSKGPEGYEQYF. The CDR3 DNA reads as TGTGCCAGCAGCAAGGGCCCCGAGGGCTACGAGCAGTACTTC.

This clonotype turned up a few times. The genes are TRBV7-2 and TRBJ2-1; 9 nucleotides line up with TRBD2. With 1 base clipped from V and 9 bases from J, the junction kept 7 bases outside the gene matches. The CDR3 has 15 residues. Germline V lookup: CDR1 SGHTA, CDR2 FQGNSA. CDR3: CASSLDAGGRIEQFF. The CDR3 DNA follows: TGTGCCAGCAGCTTAGACGCGGGGGGGCGTATTGAGCAGTTCTTC. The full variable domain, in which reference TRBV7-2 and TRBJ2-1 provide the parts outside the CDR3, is GAGVSQSPSNKVTEKGKDVELRCDPISGHTALYWYRQSLGQGLEFLIYFQGNSAPDKSGLPSDRFSAERTGGSVSTLTIQRTQQEDSAVYLCASSLDAGGRIEQFFGPGTRLTVL.

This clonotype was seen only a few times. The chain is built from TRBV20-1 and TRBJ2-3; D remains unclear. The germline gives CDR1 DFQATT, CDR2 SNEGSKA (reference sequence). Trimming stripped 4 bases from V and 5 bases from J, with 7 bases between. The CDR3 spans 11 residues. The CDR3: CSAIRRDTQYF. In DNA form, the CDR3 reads TGCAGTGCTATCAGAAGAGATACGCAGTATTTT.

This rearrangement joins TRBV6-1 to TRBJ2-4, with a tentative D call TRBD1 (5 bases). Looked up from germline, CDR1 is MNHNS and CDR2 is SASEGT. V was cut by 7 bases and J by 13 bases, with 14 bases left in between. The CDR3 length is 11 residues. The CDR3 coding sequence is TGTGCCAGCATGAGGACATATGAGCAGTACTTC. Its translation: CASMRTYEQYF.

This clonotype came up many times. The CDR3 spells CASSLEGQSYEQYF. The DNA of the CDR3 is TGTGCCAGCAGCTTAGAGGGACAGAGCTACGAGCAGTACTTC. The chain joins TRBV13 to TRBJ2-7; 7 nucleotides align to TRBD1. V shed 1 base, J shed 3 bases, and the junction held 3 bases outside the gene matches. Per the germline V gene, CDR1 is PRHDT and CDR2 is FYEKMQ (reference sequence). CDR3 length: 14 amino acids.

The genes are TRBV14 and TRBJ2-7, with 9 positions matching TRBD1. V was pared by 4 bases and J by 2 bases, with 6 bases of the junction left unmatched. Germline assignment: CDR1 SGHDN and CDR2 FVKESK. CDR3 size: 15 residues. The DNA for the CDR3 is TGTGCCAGCAGCCCCATTGGGACAGGGACCTACGAGCAGTACTTC. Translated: CASSPIGTGTYEQYF.

This chain's CDR3 is CASTTLKLGPTNEKLFF. CDR3 DNA sequence: TGTGCCAGCACCACTTTAAAGTTGGGCCCAACTAATGAAAAACTGTTTTTT. The gene calls are TRBV28 and TRBJ1-4; D gene uncertain. V lost 7 bases and J lost 0, with 18 bases in between. Germline assignment: CDR1 MDHEN and CDR2 SYDVKM. CDR3 length: 17 residues.

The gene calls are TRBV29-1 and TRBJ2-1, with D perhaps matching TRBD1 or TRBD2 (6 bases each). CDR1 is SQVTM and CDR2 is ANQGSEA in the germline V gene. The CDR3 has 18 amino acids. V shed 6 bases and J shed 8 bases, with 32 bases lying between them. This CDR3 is CSVPFGVEGGGVGDEQFF. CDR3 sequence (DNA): TGCAGCGTCCCGTTCGGGGTTGAGGGGGGCGGGGTCGGCGATGAGCAGTTCTTC.

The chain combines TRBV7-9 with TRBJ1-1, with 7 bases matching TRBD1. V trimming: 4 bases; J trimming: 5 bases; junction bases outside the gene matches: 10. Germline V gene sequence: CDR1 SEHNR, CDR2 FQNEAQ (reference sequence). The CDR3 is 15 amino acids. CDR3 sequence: CASSSRMTGLTEAFF. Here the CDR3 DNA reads TGTGCCAGCAGCTCCCGAATGACAGGGTTGACTGAAGCTTTCTTT. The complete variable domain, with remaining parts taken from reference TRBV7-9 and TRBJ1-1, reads DTGVSQNPRHKITKRGQNVTFRCDPISEHNRLYWYRQTLGQGPEFLTYFQNEAQLEKSRLLSDRFSAERPKGSFSTLEIQRTEQGDSAMYLCASSSRMTGLTEAFFGQGTRLTVV.

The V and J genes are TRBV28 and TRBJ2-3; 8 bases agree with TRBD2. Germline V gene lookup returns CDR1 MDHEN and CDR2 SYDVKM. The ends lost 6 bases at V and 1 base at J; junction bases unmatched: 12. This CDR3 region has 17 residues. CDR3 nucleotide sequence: TGTGCCAGCAGCCCCCAGGGGCGGGGGGTGGGCACAGATACGCAGTATTTT. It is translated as CASSPQGRGVGTDTQYF.

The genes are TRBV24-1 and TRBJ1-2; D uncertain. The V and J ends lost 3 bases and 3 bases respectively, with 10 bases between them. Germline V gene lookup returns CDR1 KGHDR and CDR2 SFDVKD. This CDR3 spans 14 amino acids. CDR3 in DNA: TGTGCCACCAGTGATCCCGTTGGGGACTATGGCTACACCTTC. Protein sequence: CATSDPVGDYGYTF.

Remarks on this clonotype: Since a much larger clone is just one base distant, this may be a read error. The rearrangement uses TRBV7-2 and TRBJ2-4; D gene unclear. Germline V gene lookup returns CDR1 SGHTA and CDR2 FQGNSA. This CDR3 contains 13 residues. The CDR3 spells CPSSVTAKNIQYF. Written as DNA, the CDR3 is TGTCCCAGCAGCGTCACAGCCAAAAACATTCAGTACTTC.

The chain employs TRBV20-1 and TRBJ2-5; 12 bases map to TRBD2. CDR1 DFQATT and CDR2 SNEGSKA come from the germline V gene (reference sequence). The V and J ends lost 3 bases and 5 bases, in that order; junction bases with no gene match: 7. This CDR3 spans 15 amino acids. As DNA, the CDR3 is TGCAGTGCTAGGCCTAGCGGGGGGGCGGGCGAGACCCAGTACTTC. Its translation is CSARPSGGAGETQYF.

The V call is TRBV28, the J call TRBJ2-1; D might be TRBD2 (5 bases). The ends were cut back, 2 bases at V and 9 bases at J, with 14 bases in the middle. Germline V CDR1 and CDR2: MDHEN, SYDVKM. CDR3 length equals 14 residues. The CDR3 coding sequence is TGTGCCAGCAGTTTAACGGCGGCTAGCAGTGAGCAGTTCTTC. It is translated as CASSLTAASSEQFF.

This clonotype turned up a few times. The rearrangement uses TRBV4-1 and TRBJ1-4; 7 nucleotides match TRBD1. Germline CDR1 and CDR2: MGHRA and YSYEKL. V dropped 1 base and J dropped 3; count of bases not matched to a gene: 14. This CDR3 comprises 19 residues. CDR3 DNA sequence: TGCGCCAGCAGCCAAGCCGACCCCCTACAGGGGAGGTCTAATGAAAAACTGTTTTTT. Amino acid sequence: CASSQADPLQGRSNEKLFF.

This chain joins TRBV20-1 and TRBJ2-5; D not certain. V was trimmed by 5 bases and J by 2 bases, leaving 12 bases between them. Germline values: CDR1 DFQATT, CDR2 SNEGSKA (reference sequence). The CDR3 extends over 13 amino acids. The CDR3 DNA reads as TGCAGTGCTCAGCCTGTGGGTCAAGAGACCCAGTACTTC. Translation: CSAQPVGQETQYF.

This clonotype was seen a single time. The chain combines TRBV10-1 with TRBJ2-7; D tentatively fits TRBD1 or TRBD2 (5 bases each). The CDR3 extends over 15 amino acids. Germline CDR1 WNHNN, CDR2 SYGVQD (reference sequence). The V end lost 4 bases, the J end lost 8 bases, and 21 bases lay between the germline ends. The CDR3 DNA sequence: TGCGCCAGCAGTGGATGGGGAAGCGAAGAGGGGAAGCAGTACTTC. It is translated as CASSGWGSEEGKQYF.

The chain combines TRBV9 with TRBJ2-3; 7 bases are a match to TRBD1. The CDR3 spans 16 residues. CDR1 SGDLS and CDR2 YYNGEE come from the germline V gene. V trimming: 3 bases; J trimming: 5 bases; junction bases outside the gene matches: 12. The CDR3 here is CASSGPGQKRGDTQYF. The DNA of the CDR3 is TGTGCCAGCAGCGGTCCGGGACAGAAGCGCGGAGATACGCAGTATTTT.

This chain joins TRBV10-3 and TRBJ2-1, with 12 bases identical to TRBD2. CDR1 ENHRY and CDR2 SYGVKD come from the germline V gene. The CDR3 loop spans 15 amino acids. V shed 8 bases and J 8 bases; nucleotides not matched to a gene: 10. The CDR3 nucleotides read TGTGCCATCGGGAAGGCTAGCGGGGGGGCCGATGAGCAGTTCTTC. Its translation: CAIGKASGGADEQFF.

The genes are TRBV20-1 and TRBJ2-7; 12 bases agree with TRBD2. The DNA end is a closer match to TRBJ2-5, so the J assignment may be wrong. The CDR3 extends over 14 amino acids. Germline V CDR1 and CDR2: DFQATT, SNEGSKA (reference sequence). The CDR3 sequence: CSAPRGTSGLTQYF. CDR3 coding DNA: TGCAGTGCCCCCCGGGGGACTAGCGGGCTGACCCAGTACTTC.

DNA of the CDR3: TGTGCCAGCGGATTAGGGGGGTTGTACGAGCAGTACTTC. Protein product: CASGLGGLYEQYF. The chain uses TRBV27 and TRBJ2-7, with D possibly being TRBD1 or TRBD2 (6 bases each). Germline CDR1 and CDR2: MNHEY and SMNVEV (reference sequence). The CDR3 is 13 amino acids. The V gene lost 8 bases and the J gene lost 4 bases, with 15 bases spanning the gap.

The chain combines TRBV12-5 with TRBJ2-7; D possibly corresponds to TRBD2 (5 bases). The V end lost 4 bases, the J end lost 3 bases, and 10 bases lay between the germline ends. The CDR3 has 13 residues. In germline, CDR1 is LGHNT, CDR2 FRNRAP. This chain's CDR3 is CASGSLRDYEQYF. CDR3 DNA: TGTGCTAGTGGTTCACTCCGGGACTACGAGCAGTACTTC.

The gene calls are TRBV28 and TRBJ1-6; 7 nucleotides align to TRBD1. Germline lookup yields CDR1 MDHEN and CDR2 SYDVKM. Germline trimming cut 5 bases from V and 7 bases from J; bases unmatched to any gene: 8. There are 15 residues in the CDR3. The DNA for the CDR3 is TGTGCCAGCAGTCTGACCGGGACAGCCAATTCACCCCTCCACTTT. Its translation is CASSLTGTANSPLHF.

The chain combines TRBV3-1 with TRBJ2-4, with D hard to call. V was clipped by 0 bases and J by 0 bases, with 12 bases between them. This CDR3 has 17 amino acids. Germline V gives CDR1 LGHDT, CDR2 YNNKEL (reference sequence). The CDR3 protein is CASSQDMVGSAKNIQYF. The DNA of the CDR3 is TGTGCCAGCAGCCAAGATATGGTCGGATCAGCCAAAAACATTCAGTACTTC.